This TCR beta chain was captured in a study of OX40 agonist ivuxolimab in advanced cancers. General observations from the study: The study did not work out the antigen specificity of the expanded peripheral T cells. Clonal expansion was among the lowest in partial responders at 0.1-3.0 mg/kg, especially CD8+. Expanded clones tended on average to be more numerous among CD8+ T cells than CD4+.

Profiling relied on immunoSEQ multiplex PCR, and the TCRdb table lists in-frame clones only, not all of them. This repertoire shows around 30,000 clones, about four fifths found once; its top ten account for 20% to 25%. With respect to this clone: Its antigen is currently unknown.

The CDR3 covers 13 residues. V was clipped by 5 bases and J by 5 bases, with 12 bases between them. Germline V gene sequence: CDR1 MNHEY, CDR2 SMNVEV (reference sequence). This receptor was taken from an adult with an advanced solid tumor such as melanoma, head and neck, liver or kidney cancer. The chain recombines TRBV27 with TRBJ2-5; no definite D call. Source: CD4+ or CD8+ T cells sorted from blood, taken in a trial of the OX40 agonist ivuxolimab. CDR3 sequence (DNA): TGTGCCAGCAGTCCGGATCTCGGGGAGACCCAGTACTTC. Encoded protein: CASSPDLGETQYF.